Each of the 24 T cell receptor beta chains below was sequenced from the same sample in a study of T-cell memory formation after mild COVID-19. Each CDR3 protein is one row after TCRdb ran MiXCR on the 5' RACE reads. The profile shows about 340,000 distinct CDR3 sequences, about an eighth of them singletons. What was sequenced was PBMCs or a T cell subset sorted from them (not recorded which). All receptors derive from a man between 18 and 29 years old who had mild COVID-19 (a few samples of this study predate the infection). Cell type and time point are not known.

This clonotype appeared a few times. The CDR3, as DNA: TGTGCCAGCAGCTTGCCGACTAGCGGGGGGCCGAATTCTAGCACAGATACGCAGTATTTT. Residues: CASSLPTSGGPNSSTDTQYF. The chain couples TRBV7-8 to TRBJ2-3, with 13 nucleotides matching TRBD2. The CDR3 is made up of 20 amino acids. Losses at the gene ends were 3 bases for V and 0 bases for J; bases not matched to a gene: 12. From germline, CDR1 is SGHVS and CDR2 FQNEAQ.

This clonotype has just a few counts. CDR3 sequence: CASSFEGAWETQYF. The CDR3 DNA sequence: TGCGCCAGCAGCTTCGAGGGGGCTTGGGAGACCCAGTACTTC. The V gene is TRBV5-1, the J gene TRBJ2-5; 7 nucleotides match TRBD1. J gave up 5 bases and V 2 bases, and 6 bases lay outside the gene matches. Germline V lookup: CDR1 SGHRS, CDR2 YFSETQ. The CDR3 extends over 14 amino acids.

This clonotype has more than one count but fewer than ten. The genes are TRBV12-3 or TRBV12-4 and TRBJ1-1, with D perhaps TRBD1 (5 bases). This CDR3 has 17 residues. The V gene lost 3 bases and the J gene lost 1 base, with 18 bases spanning the gap. DNA of the CDR3: TGTGCCAGCAGTTTCCGTCTAGGCCGAGGGACGAACACTGAAGCTTTCTTT. Translating it yields CASSFRLGRGTNTEAFF.

This clonotype was observed a few times. J is TRBJ2-1 and V is TRBV5-1; no firm D call. There are 14 residues in the CDR3. V lost 0 bases to trimming and J lost 5 bases, with 9 bases between them. Germline CDR1 and CDR2: SGHRS and YFSETQ. The CDR3 region has the DNA TGCGCCAGCAGCTTGGCCGAGGCCCACAATGAGCAGTTCTTC. This gives the protein CASSLAEAHNEQFF. The variable domain in full, completed from reference TRBV5-1 and TRBJ2-1, reads KAGVTQTPRYLIKTRGQQVTLSCSPISGHRSVSWYQQTPGQGLQFLFEYFSETQRNKGNFPGRFSGRQFSNSRSEMNVSTLELGDSALYLCASSLAEAHNEQFFGPGTRLTVL.

This sequence joins TRBV27 and TRBJ1-1; no definite D call. CDR1 is MNHEY and CDR2 is SMNVEV in the germline V gene (reference sequence). V dropped 6 bases and J dropped 0 bases, with 8 bases sitting between them. The CDR3 covers 13 residues. DNA of the CDR3: TGTGCCAGCAGACACCTTTTGAACACTGAAGCTTTCTTT. Its protein product is CASRHLLNTEAFF.

This clonotype was seen at least ten times. This chain uses TRBV5-1 with TRBJ2-7; no clear D. CDR3 length: 14 amino acids. Germline assignment: CDR1 SGHRS and CDR2 YFSETQ. V was shortened by 0 bases and J by 0 bases, with 7 bases between the two germline ends. CDR3 DNA sequence: TGCGCCAGCAGCTTGGCTGGGGACTCCTACGAGCAGTACTTC. Translated, it gives CASSLAGDSYEQYF.

This clonotype was counted only a few times. This chain links TRBV7-3 with TRBJ2-3; 12 bases fit TRBD2. V lost 5 bases to trimming and J lost 10 bases; unmatched junction nucleotides: 19. CDR3 size: 18 residues. Germline loops: CDR1 SGHTA, CDR2 FQGTGA. The CDR3 nucleotides read TGTGCCAGCAGCCCACGGACTAGCGGGGCCCCGAGCGGTGTTGCGCAGTATTTT. Translated: CASSPRTSGAPSGVAQYF. The full variable domain, rest sourced from reference TRBV7-3 and TRBJ2-3, is GAGVSQTPSNKVTEKGKYVELRCDPISGHTALYWYRQSLGQGPEFLIYFQGTGAADDSGLPNDRFFAVRPEGSVSTLKIQRTERGDSAVYLCASSPRTSGAPSGVAQYFGPGTRLTVL.

V and J are TRBV7-9 and TRBJ1-2; D is unresolved. This CDR3 contains 10 residues. Germline loops: CDR1 SEHNR, CDR2 FQNEAQ (reference sequence). The V gene lost 8 bases and the J gene lost 2 bases, with 3 bases spanning the gap. CDR3 in amino acids: CASGNYGYTF. CDR3 coding DNA: TGTGCCAGCGGAAACTATGGCTACACCTTC.

This clonotype was observed a handful of times. The chain recombines TRBV5-1 with TRBJ1-2; D is unresolved. V lost 4 bases to trimming and J lost 6 bases, with 19 bases between them. Per germline, CDR1 SGHRS and CDR2 YFSETQ. The CDR3 length is 15 residues. In nucleotides, the CDR3 is TGCGCCAGCAGCCCTTCGAGCCGGCGAGCCGATGGCTACACCTTC. Amino acids: CASSPSSRRADGYTF.

This clonotype was counted between two and nine times. The chain couples TRBV19 to TRBJ2-1, with a possible D match to TRBD1 (6 bases). Germline CDR1 and CDR2: LNHDA and SQIVND (reference sequence). The V gene lost 3 bases and the J gene lost 5 bases, with 17 bases spanning the gap. The CDR3 spans 16 residues. CDR3 protein: CASSINGQREHNEQFF. In DNA, the CDR3 is TGTGCCAGTAGTATTAACGGACAGAGGGAACACAATGAGCAGTTCTTC.

This chain links TRBV7-9 with TRBJ1-2; 9 bases align to TRBD1. V dropped 4 bases and J dropped 6; count of bases not matched to a gene: 3. The CDR3 spans 13 residues. The germline gives CDR1 SEHNR, CDR2 FQNEAQ (reference sequence). For the CDR3, the DNA is TGTGCCAGCAGCTGGGGACAGGGAGATGGCTACACCTTC. This sequence encodes CASSWGQGDGYTF.

This clonotype has more than one count but fewer than ten. This rearrangement joins TRBV6-1 to TRBJ2-1; D remains unclear. The CDR3 spans 14 residues. V lost 0 bases, J lost 8 bases, and 11 bases lay in between. From germline, CDR1 is MNHNS and CDR2 SASEGT. CDR3 nucleotides: TGTGCCAGCAGTGAAGCTCACCGGATTTATGAGCAGTTCTTC. Its protein is CASSEAHRIYEQFF.

CDR3 nucleotide sequence: TGTGCCAGCAGTTACTCCCGCGGGGGGGGCAATGAGCAGTTCTTC. Its translation: CASSYSRGGGNEQFF. This chain connects TRBV6-5 to TRBJ2-1, with 9 positions matching TRBD2. The CDR3 runs to 15 residues. Germline trimming cut 0 bases from V and 6 bases from J; bases unmatched to any gene: 3. Germline assignment: CDR1 MNHEY and CDR2 SVGAGI.

The J gene is TRBJ2-3, the V gene TRBV5-1; D call uncertain. The CDR3 runs 14 residues. CDR1 is SGHRS, CDR2 YFSETQ, per germline. V dropped 5 bases and J dropped 2 bases, with 12 bases sitting between them. The CDR3 coding sequence is TGCGCCAGCAGATCGGCTGGGCCCACAGATACGCAGTATTTT. Encoded protein: CASRSAGPTDTQYF.

The rearrangement joins TRBV12-3 or TRBV12-4 to TRBJ2-1; 7 bases are a match to TRBD1. The CDR3 sequence is 15 residues long. Trimming took 7 bases from V and 3 from J; bases not matched to a gene: 9. As DNA, the CDR3 is TGTGCCAGCACCCGGCCGGGACAGATCTACAATGAGCAGTTCTTC. Its translation: CASTRPGQIYNEQFF.

This clonotype was counted a few times. The CDR3 bases are TGCAGCGTTGAAGTTGTCAGCGGGGGTGAGCAGTTCTTC. Protein sequence: CSVEVVSGGEQFF. The J gene is TRBJ2-1, the V gene TRBV29-1, with 8 bases aligning to TRBD2. CDR3 length: 13 residues. Germline V gene lookup returns CDR1 SQVTM and CDR2 ANQGSEA. V lost 1 base to trimming and J lost 9 bases; unmatched junction nucleotides: 5.

In its sample, this clonotype was seen a few times. This chain connects TRBV5-1 to TRBJ2-3, with 8 bases lining up with TRBD2. This CDR3 is 16 amino acids long. Germline trimming cut 3 bases from V and 0 bases from J; bases unmatched to any gene: 6. The V gene's germline CDR1 is SGHRS and CDR2 YFSETQ. CDR3 sequence reads: CASSYLAGPSTDTQYF. The CDR3 region has the DNA TGCGCCAGCAGCTACTTAGCGGGGCCCAGCACAGATACGCAGTATTTT.

This clonotype was seen a few times. The gene calls are TRBV6-1 and TRBJ1-5, with TRBD1 matching over 7 bases. Germline-derived CDR1 and CDR2 are MNHNS and SASEGT. Losses at the gene ends were 9 bases for V and 3 bases for J; bases not matched to a gene: 5. The CDR3 spans 13 residues. The CDR3 nucleotides are TGTGCCAGTGGGGACAGTTTCAATCAGCCCCAGCATTTT. This gives the protein CASGDSFNQPQHF.

This clonotype was seen ten or more times. The chain joins TRBV6-2 or TRBV6-3 to TRBJ2-7; D unresolved. The CDR3 runs 14 residues. CDR1 is MNHEY, CDR2 SVGEGT, per germline. The V end was cut by 4 bases, the J end by 0 bases, with 10 bases between. The CDR3 sequence: CASSFRLSSYEQYV. CDR3 coding DNA: TGTGCCAGCAGTTTCCGTCTAAGCTCCTACGAGCAGTACGTC.

The chain employs TRBV28 and TRBJ1-2; D is unresolved. Looked up from germline, CDR1 is MDHEN and CDR2 is SYDVKM. V lost 8 bases to trimming and J lost 4 bases, with 17 bases between them. The CDR3 is 14 amino acids. The CDR3 DNA reads TGTGCCAGCCGAAGGGTGGCGATTGCCTATGGCTACACCTTC. Amino acid sequence: CASRRVAIAYGYTF.

This clonotype was seen a few times. The CDR3 reads CASSHRDPSYNEQFF. The CDR3, as DNA: TGTGCCAGCAGTCACCGGGACCCCTCCTACAATGAGCAGTTCTTC. This rearrangement joins TRBV6-2 or TRBV6-3 to TRBJ2-1; D could derive from TRBD1 or TRBD2 (5 bases each). V was shortened by 5 bases and J by 0 bases, with 11 bases between the two germline ends. This CDR3 is 15 amino acids long. Germline assignment: CDR1 MNHEY and CDR2 SVGEGT.

In its sample, this clonotype was seen a few times. The chain combines TRBV20-1 with TRBJ2-1; D gene uncertain. The V end lost 2 bases, the J end lost 0 bases, and 5 bases lay between the germline ends. This CDR3 has 13 residues. Germline V gene lookup returns CDR1 DFQATT and CDR2 SNEGSKA (reference sequence). DNA of the CDR3: TGCAGTGCTAGATTGAGCTCCTACAATGAGCAGTTCTTC. Residues: CSARLSSYNEQFF.

The gene calls are TRBV6-1 and TRBJ1-2; D gene ambiguous. Germline V lookup: CDR1 MNHNS, CDR2 SASEGT. The CDR3 runs 13 residues. V was cut by 4 bases and J by 2 bases, with 8 bases left in between. CDR3: CASSGAANYGYTF. The CDR3 DNA reads as TGTGCCAGCAGTGGCGCAGCGAACTATGGCTACACCTTC.

This clonotype was picked up a small number of times. This chain links TRBV10-3 with TRBJ2-2, with TRBD1 matching 12 bases. CDR1 and CDR2 (germline): ENHRY, SYGVKD. The CDR3 extends over 18 amino acids. The trim removed 6 bases at V and 5 bases at J, leaving 13 bases unmatched. CDR3 residues: CAIRPTGTGGAGTGELFF. CDR3 nucleotide sequence: TGTGCCATCAGACCAACCGGGACAGGGGGCGCGGGGACCGGGGAGCTGTTTTTT.